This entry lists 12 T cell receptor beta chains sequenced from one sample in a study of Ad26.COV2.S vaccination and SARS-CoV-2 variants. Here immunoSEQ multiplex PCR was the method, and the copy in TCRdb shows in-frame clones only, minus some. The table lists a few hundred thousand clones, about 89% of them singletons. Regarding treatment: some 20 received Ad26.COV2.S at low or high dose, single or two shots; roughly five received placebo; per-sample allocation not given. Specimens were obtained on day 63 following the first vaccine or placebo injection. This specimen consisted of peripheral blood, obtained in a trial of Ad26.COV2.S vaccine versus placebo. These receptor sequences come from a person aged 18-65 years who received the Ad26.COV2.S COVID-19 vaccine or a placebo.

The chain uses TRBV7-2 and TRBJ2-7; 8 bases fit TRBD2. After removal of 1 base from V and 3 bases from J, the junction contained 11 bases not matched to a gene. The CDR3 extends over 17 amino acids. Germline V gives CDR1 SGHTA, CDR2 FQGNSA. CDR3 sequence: CASSLVGGAGANYEQYF. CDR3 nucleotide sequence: TGTGCCAGCAGCTTAGTGGGGGGAGCGGGAGCAAACTACGAGCAGTACTTC.

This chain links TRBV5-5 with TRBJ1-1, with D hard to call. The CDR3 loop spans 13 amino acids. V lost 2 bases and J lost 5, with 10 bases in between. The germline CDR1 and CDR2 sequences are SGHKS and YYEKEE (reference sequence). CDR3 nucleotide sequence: TGTGCCAGCAGCTTCGCACAGCGGACTGAAGCTTTCTTT. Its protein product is CASSFAQRTEAFF.

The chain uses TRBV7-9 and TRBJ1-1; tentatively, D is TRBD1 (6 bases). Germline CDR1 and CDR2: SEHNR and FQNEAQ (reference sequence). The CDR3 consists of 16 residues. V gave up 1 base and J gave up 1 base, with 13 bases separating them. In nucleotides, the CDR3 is TGTGCCAGCAGCTTAGGGTTAGGGGGAGAGAACACTGAAGCTTTCTTT. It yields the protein CASSLGLGGENTEAFF. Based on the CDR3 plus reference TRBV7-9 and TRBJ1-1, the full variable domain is DTGVSQNPRHKITKRGQNVTFRCDPISEHNRLYWYRQTLGQGPEFLTYFQNEAQLEKSRLLSDRFSAERPKGSFSTLEIQRTEQGDSAMYLCASSLGLGGENTEAFFGQGTRLTVV.

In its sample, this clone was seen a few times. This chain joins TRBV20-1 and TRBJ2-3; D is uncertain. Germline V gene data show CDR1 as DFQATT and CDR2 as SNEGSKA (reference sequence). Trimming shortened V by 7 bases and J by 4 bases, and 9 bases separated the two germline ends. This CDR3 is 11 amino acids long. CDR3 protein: CSVMASDTQYF. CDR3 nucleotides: TGCAGTGTCATGGCCTCAGATACGCAGTATTTT.

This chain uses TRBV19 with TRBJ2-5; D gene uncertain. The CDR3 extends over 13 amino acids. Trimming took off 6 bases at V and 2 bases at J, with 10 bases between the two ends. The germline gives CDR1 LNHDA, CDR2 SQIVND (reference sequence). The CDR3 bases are TGTGCCAGTAGCCCCAGCGTTCAAGAGACCCAGTACTTC. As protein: CASSPSVQETQYF.

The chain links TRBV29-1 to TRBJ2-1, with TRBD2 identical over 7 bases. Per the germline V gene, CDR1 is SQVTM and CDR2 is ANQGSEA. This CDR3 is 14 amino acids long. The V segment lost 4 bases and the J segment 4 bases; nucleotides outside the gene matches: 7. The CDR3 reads CSVVGLADYNEQFF. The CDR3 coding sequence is TGCAGCGTTGTAGGTCTAGCGGATTACAATGAGCAGTTCTTC.

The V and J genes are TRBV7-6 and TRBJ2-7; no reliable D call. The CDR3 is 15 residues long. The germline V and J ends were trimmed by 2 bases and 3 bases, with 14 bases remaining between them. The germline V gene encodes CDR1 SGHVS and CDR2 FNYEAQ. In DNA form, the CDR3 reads TGTGCCAGCAGCTTAACCGGGCCTGGATTCTACGAGCAGTACTTC. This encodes CASSLTGPGFYEQYF. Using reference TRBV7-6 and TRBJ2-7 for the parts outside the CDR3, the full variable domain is GAGVSQSPRYKVTKRGQDVALRCDPISGHVSLYWYRQALGQGPEFLTYFNYEAQQDKSGLPNDRFSAERPEGSISTLTIQRTEQRDSAMYRCASSLTGPGFYEQYFGPGTRLTVT.

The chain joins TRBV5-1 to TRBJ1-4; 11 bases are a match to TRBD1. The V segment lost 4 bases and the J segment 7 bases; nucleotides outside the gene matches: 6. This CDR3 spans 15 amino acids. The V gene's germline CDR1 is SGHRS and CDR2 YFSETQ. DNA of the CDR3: TGCGCCAGCAGCCCCGGGACAGGGGGACGTGAAAAACTGTTTTTT. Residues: CASSPGTGGREKLFF.

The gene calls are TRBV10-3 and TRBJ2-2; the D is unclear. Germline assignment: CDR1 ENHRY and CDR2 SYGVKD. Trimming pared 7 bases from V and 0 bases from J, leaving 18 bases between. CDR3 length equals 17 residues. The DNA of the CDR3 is TGTGCCATCACCAAACTGGGCGGACCCGCGAACACCGGGGAGCTGTTTTTT. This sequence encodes CAITKLGGPANTGELFF.

DNA of the CDR3: TGCGCCAGCGGGACGGCAAAACAGAACACCGGGGAGCTGTTTTTT. This codes for CASGTAKQNTGELFF. The chain links TRBV5-1 to TRBJ2-2; either TRBD1 or TRBD2 may supply D (5 bases each). The CDR3 has 15 amino acids. V was trimmed by 7 bases and J by 1 base, leaving 14 bases between them. Germline lookup yields CDR1 SGHRS and CDR2 YFSETQ.

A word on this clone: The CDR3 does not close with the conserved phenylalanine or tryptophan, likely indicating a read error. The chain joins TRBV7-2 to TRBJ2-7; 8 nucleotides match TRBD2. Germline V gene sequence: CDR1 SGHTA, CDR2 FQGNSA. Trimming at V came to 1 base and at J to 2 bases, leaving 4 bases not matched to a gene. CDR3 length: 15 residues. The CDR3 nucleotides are TGTGCCAGCAGCTTAGGTACTAGCGGACCCTACGAGCAGTACCTC. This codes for CASSLGTSGPYEQYL.

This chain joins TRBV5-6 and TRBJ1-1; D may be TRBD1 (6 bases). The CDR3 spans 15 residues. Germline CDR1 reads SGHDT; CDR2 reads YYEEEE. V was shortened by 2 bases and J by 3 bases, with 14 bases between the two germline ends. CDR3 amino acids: CASSFGGRVDTEAFF. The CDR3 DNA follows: TGTGCCAGCAGCTTCGGGGGGCGCGTAGACACTGAAGCTTTCTTT.